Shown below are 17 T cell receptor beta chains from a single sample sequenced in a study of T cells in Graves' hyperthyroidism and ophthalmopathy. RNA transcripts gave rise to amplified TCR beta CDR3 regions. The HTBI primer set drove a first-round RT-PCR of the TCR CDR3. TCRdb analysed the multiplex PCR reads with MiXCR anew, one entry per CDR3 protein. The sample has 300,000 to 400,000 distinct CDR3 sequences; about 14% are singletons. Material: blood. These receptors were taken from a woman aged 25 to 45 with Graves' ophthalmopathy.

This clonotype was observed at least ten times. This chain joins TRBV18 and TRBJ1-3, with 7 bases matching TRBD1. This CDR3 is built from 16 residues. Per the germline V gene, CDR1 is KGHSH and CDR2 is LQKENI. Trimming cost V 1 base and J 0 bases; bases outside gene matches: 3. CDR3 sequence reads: CASSPQQGSSGNTIYF. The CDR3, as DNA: TGTGCCAGCTCACCACAACAGGGGAGCTCTGGAAACACCATATATTTT. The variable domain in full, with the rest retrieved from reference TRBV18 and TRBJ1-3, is NAGVMQNPRHLVRRRGQEARLRCSPMKGHSHVYWYRQLPEEGLKFMVYLQKENIIDESGMPKERFSAEFPKEGPSILRIQQVVRGDSAAYFCASSPQQGSSGNTIYFGEGSWLTVV.

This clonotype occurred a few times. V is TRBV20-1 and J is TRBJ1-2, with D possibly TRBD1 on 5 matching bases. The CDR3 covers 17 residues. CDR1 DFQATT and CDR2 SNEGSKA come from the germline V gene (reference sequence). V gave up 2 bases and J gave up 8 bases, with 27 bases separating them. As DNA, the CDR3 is TGCAGTGCTAGAAAGGCCCCCCGGGTTGATGGAACAGGAGGCTACACCTTC. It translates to CSARKAPRVDGTGGYTF.

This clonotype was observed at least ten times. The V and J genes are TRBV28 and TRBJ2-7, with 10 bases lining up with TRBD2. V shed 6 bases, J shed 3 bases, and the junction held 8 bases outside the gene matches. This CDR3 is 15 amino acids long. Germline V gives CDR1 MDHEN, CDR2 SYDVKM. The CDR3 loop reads CASSQLAGIGYEQYF. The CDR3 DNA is TGTGCCAGCAGCCAACTAGCGGGGATCGGCTACGAGCAGTACTTC.

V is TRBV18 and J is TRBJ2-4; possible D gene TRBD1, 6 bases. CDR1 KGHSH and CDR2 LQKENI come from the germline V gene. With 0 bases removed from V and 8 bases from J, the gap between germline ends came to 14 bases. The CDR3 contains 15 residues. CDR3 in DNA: TGTGCCAGCTCACCACCGACGGGCAGGGGAGACATTCAGTACTTC. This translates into CASSPPTGRGDIQYF. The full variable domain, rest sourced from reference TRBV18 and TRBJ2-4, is NAGVMQNPRHLVRRRGQEARLRCSPMKGHSHVYWYRQLPEEGLKFMVYLQKENIIDESGMPKERFSAEFPKEGPSILRIQQVVRGDSAAYFCASSPPTGRGDIQYFGAGTRLSVL.

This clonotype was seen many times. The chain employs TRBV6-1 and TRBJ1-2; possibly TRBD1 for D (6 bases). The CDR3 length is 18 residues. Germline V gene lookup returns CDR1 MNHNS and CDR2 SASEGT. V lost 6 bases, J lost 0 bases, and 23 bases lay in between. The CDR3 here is CASSRRGQGIGANYGYTF. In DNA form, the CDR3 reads TGTGCCAGCAGCAGGCGTGGCCAGGGGATTGGAGCTAACTATGGCTACACCTTC.

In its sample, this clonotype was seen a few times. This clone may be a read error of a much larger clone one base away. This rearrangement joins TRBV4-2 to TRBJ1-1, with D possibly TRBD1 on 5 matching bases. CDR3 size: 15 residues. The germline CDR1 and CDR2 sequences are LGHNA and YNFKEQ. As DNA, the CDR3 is TGTGCCAGCAGCCAAGGGCGACAGATAAACACTGAAGCTCTCTTT. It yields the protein CASSQGRQINTEALF.

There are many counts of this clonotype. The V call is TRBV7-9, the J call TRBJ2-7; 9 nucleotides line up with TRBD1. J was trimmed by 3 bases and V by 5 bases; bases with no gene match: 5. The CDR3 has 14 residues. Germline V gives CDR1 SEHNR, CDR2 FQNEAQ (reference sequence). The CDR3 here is CASSNPGQGYEQYF. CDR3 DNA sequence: TGTGCCAGCAGCAACCCGGGACAGGGCTACGAGCAGTACTTC.

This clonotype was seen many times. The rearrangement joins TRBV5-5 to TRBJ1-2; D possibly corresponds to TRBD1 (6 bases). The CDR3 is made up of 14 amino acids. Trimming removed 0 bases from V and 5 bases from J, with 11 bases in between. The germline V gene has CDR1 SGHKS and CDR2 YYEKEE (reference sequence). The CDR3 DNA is TGTGCCAGCAGCTTGGAGGCAGGGGTTTATGGCTACACCTTC. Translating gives CASSLEAGVYGYTF.

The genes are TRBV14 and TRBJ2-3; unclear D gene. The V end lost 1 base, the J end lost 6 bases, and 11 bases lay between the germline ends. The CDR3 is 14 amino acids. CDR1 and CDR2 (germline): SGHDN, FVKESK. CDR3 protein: CASSQGWHEDTQYF. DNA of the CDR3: TGTGCCAGCAGCCAAGGGTGGCATGAGGATACGCAGTATTTT.

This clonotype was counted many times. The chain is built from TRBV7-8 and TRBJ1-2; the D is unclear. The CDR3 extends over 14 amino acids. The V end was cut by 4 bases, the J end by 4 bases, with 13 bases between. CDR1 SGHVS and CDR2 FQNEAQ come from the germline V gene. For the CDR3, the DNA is TGTGCCAGCAGCTCCCTCCTCGGACCCTATGGCTACACCTTC. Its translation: CASSSLLGPYGYTF.

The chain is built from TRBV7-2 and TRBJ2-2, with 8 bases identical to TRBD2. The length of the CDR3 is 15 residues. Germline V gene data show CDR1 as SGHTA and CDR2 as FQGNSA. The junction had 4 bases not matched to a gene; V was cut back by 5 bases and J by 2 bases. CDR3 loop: CASSRSGGNTGELFF. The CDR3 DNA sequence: TGTGCCAGCAGCCGGAGCGGGGGTAACACCGGGGAGCTGTTTTTT.

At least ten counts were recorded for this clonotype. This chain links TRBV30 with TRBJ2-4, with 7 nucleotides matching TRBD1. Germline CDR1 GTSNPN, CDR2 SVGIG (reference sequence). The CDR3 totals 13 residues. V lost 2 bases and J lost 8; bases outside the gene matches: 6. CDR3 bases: TGTGCCTGGAGTTTAGGGGGCTGGGACATTCAGTACTTC. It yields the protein CAWSLGGWDIQYF.

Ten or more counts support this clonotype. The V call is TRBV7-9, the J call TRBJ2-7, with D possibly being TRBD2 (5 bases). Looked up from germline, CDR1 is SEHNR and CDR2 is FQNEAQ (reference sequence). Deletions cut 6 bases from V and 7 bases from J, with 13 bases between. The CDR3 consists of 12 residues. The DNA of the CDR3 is TGTGCCAGCAGTTATTCCGGGGAAGAGCAGTACTTC. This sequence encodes CASSYSGEEQYF.

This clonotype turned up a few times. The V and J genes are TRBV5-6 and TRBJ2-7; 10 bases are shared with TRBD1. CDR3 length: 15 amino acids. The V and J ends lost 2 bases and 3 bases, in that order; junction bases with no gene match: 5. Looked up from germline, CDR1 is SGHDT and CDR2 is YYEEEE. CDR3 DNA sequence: TGTGCCAGCAGCTTACCGGGACAGGGGCTCTACGAGCAGTACTTC. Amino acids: CASSLPGQGLYEQYF.

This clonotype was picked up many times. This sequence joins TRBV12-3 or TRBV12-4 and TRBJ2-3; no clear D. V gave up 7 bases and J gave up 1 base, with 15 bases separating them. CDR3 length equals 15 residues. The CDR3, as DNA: TGTGCCAGCACCCTGAACGGGTGGGGCACAGATACGCAGTATTTT. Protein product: CASTLNGWGTDTQYF.

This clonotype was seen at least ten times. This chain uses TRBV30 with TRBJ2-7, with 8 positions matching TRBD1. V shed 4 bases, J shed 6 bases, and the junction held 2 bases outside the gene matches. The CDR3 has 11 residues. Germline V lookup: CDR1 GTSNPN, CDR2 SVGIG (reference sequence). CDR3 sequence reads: CAWTGGGEQYF. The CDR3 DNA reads TGTGCCTGGACAGGGGGCGGCGAGCAGTACTTC. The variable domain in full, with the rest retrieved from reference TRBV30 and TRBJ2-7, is SQTIHQWPATLVQPVGSPLSLECTVEGTSNPNLYWYRQAAGRGLQLLFYSVGIGQISSEVPQNLSASRPQDRQFILSSKKLLLSDSGFYLCAWTGGGEQYFGPGTRLTVT.

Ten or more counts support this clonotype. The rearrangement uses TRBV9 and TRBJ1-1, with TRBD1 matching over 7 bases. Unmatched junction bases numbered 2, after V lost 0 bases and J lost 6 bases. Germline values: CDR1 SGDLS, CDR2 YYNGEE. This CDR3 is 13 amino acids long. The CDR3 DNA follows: TGTGCCAGCAGCGTAGTGGGACAGCCTGAAGCTTTCTTT. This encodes CASSVVGQPEAFF.